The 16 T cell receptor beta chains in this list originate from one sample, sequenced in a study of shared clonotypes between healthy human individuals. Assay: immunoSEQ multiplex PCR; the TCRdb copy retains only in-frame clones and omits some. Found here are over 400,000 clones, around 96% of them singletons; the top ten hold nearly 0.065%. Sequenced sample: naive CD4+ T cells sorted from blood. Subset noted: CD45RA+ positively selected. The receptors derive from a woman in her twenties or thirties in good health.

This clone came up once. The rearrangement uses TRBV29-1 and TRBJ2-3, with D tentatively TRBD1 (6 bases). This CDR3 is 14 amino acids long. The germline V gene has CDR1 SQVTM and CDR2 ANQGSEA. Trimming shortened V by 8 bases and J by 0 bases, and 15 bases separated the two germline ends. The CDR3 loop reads CSTTRGSSTDTQYF. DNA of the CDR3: TGCAGCACAACGAGGGGGTCTAGCACAGATACGCAGTATTTT.

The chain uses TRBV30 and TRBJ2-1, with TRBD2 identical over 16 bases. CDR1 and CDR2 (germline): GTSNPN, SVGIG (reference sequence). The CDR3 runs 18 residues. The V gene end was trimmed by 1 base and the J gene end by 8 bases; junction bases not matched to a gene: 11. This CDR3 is CAWSARKGTSGRVDEQFF. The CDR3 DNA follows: TGTGCCTGGAGTGCGCGTAAAGGGACTAGCGGGAGGGTGGATGAGCAGTTCTTC.

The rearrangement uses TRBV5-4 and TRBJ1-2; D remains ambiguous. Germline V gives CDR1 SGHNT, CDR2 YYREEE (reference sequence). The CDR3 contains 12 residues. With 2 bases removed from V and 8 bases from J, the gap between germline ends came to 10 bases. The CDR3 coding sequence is TGTGCCAGCAGCTTAGCCGGGGAGGGCTACACCTTC. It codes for CASSLAGEGYTF.

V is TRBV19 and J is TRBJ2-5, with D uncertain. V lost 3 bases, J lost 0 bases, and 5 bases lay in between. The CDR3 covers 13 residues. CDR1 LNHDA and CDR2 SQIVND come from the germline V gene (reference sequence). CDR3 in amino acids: CASSMVNQETQYF. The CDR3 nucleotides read TGTGCCAGTAGTATGGTAAACCAAGAGACCCAGTACTTC.

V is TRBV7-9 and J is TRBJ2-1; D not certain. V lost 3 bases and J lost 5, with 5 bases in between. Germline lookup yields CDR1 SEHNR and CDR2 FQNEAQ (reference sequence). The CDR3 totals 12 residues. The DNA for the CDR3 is TGTGCCAGCAGCTTTCCCGACAATGAGCAGTTCTTC. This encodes CASSFPDNEQFF.

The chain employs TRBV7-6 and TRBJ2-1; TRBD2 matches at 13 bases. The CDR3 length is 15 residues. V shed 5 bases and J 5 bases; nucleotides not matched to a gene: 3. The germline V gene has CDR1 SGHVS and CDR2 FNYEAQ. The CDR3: CASSAGTSGNNEQFF. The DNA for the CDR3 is TGTGCCAGCAGCGCCGGGACTAGCGGGAACAATGAGCAGTTCTTC.

The CDR3 DNA sequence: TGCGCCAGCAGCTTGGCCCTAGCGGGAGGGCCCCCCGAGCAGTACTTC. It yields the protein CASSLALAGGPPEQYF. The chain recombines TRBV5-1 with TRBJ2-7; 12 bases are shared with TRBD2. The CDR3 spans 16 residues. Germline loops: CDR1 SGHRS, CDR2 YFSETQ. V gave up 0 bases and J gave up 6 bases; unmatched junction bases: 7.

In DNA, the CDR3 is TGCGCCAGCAGCTTGGGACAGGGGGCTCAAGAGCAGTACTTC. Translation gives CASSLGQGAQEQYF. This chain uses TRBV5-1 with TRBJ2-7; 10 positions agree with TRBD1. The junction had 4 bases not matched to a gene; V was cut back by 0 bases and J by 7 bases. CDR3 length equals 14 residues. In germline, CDR1 is SGHRS, CDR2 YFSETQ.

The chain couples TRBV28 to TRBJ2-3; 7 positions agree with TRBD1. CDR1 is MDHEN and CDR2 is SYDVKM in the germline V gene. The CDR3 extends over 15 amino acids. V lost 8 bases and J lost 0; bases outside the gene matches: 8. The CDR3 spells CASVRGSASTDTQYF. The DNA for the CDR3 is TGTGCCAGCGTCAGGGGGTCGGCGAGCACAGATACGCAGTATTTT.

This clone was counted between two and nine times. DNA for the CDR3: TGTGCCAACCGGTCTGAAGCTTTCTTT. It specifies CANRSEAFF. V and J are TRBV19 and TRBJ1-1, with D unresolved. Deletions cut 10 bases from V and 6 bases from J, with 6 bases between. The length of the CDR3 is 9 residues. Germline V gene data show CDR1 as LNHDA and CDR2 as SQIVND (reference sequence).

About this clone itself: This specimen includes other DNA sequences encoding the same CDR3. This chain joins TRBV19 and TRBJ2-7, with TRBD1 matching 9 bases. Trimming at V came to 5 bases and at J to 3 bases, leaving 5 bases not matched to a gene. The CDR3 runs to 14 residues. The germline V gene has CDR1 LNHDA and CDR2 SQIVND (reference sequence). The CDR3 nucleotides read TGTGCCAGTAGTCTCCGGGACAGGGTCTACGAGCAGTACTTC. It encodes CASSLRDRVYEQYF.

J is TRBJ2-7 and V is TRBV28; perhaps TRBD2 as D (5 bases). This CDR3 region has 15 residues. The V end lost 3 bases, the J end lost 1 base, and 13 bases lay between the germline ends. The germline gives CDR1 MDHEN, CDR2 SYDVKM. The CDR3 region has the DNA TGTGCCAGCAGTTTGCGGCGGGTGAAGTCCTACGAGCAGTACTTC. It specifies CASSLRRVKSYEQYF.

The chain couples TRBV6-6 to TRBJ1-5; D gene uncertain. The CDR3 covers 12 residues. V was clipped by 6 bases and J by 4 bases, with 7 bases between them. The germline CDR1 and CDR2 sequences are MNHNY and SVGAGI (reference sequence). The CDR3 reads CASRKHNQPQHF. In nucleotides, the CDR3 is TGTGCCAGCAGAAAACATAATCAGCCCCAGCATTTT.

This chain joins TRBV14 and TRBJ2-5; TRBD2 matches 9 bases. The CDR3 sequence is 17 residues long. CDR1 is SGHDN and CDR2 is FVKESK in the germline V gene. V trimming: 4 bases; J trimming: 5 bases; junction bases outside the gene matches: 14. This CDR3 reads CASSRGFLAGTEETQYF. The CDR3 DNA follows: TGTGCCAGCAGCCGTGGGTTCCTAGCGGGAACGGAGGAGACCCAGTACTTC.

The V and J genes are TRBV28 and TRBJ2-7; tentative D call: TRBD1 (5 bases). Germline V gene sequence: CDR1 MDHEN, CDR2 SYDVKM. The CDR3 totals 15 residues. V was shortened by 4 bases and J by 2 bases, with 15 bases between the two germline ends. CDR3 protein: CASSSPWGRTYEQYF. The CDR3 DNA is TGTGCCAGCAGTTCGCCTTGGGGCAGAACCTACGAGCAGTACTTC.

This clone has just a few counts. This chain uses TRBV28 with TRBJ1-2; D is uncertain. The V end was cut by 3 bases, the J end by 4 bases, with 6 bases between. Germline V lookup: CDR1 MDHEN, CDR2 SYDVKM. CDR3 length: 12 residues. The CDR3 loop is CASSLKAYGYTF. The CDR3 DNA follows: TGTGCCAGCAGTTTGAAGGCCTATGGCTACACCTTC.